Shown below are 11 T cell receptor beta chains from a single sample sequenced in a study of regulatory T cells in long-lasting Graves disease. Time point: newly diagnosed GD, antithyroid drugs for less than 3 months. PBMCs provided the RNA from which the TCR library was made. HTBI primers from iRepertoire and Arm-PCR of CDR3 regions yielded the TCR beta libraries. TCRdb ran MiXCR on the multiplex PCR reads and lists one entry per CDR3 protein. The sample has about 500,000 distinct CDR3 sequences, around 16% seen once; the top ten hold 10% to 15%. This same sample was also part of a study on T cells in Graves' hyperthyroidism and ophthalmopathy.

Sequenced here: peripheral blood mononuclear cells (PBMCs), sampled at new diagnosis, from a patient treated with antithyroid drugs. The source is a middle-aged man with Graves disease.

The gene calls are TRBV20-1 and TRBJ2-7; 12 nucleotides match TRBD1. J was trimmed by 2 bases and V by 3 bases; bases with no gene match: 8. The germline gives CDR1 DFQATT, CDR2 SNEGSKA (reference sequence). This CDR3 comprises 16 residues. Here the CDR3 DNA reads TGCAGTGCTAGCGGGACAGGGGGCTTCGGAACCTACGAGCAGTACTTC. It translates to CSASGTGGFGTYEQYF.

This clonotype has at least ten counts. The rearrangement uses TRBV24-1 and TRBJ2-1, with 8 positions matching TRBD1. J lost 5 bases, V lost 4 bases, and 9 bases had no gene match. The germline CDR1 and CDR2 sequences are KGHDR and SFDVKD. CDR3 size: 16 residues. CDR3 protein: CATSEADRGDDNEQFF. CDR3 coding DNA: TGTGCCACCAGTGAAGCTGACAGGGGAGATGACAATGAGCAGTTCTTC.

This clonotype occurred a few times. The CDR3, as DNA: TGCAGTGCTAGTCCGACCGGGACAGGGGGCTCGTACCAAGAGACCCAGTACTTC. It encodes CSASPTGTGGSYQETQYF. This rearrangement joins TRBV20-1 to TRBJ2-5; 12 bases align to TRBD1. The germline V gene has CDR1 DFQATT and CDR2 SNEGSKA (reference sequence). This CDR3 has 18 residues. V gave up 3 bases and J gave up 0 bases; unmatched junction bases: 11.

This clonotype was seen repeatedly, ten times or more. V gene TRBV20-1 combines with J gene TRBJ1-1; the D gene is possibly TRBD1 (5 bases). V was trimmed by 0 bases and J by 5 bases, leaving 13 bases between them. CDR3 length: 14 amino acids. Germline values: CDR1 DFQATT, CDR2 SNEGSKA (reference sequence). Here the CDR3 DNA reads TGCAGTGCTAGAGAGGGGGGTGGAGTTACTGAAGCTTTCTTT. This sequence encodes CSAREGGGVTEAFF.

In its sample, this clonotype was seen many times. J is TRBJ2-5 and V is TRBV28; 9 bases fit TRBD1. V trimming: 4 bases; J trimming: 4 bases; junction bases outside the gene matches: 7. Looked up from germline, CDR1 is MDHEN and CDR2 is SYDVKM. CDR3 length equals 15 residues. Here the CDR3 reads CASSSAPTGGETQYF. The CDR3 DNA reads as TGTGCCAGCAGTTCAGCACCGACAGGGGGAGAGACCCAGTACTTC.

CDR3 residues: CSVDPRDRGRNEQFF. In nucleotides, the CDR3 is TGCAGCGTTGACCCTCGGGACAGGGGGCGCAATGAGCAGTTCTTC. The rearrangement joins TRBV29-1 to TRBJ2-1, with 12 bases identical to TRBD1. The CDR3 is 15 residues long. Germline assignment: CDR1 SQVTM and CDR2 ANQGSEA. Trimming removed 3 bases from V and 6 bases from J; junction bases left unmatched: 6.

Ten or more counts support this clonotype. For the CDR3, the DNA is TGTGCCAGCAGCCTATGGGGCGGGAAAGAGGATGGCTACACCTTC. Translated: CASSLWGGKEDGYTF. The chain joins TRBV7-2 to TRBJ1-2; weak D call: TRBD1 (5 bases). CDR1 is SGHTA, CDR2 FQGNSA, per germline. The V gene lost 5 bases and the J gene lost 6 bases, with 19 bases spanning the gap. The CDR3 consists of 15 residues.

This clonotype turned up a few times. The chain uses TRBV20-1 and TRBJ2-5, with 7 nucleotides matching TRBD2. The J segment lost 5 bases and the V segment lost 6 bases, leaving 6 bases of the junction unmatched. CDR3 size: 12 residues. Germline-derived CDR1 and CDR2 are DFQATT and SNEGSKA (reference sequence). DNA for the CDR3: TGCAGTGCATTCGGGGGGAAGGAGACCCAGTACTTC. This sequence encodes CSAFGGKETQYF.

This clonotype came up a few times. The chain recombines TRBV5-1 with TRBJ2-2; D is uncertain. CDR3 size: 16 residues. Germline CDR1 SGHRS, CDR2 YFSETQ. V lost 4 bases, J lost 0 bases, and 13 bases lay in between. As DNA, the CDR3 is TGCGCCAGCAGCCGACATCTACTCGCGAACACCGGGGAGCTGTTTTTT. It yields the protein CASSRHLLANTGELFF.

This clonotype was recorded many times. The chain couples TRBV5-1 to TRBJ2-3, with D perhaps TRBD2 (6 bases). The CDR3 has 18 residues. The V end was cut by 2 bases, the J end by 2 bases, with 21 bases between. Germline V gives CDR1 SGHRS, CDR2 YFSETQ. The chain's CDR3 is CASSLNSVSAGLTDTQYF. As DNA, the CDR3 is TGCGCCAGCAGCTTAAATTCGGTGTCGGCGGGACTCACAGATACGCAGTATTTT.

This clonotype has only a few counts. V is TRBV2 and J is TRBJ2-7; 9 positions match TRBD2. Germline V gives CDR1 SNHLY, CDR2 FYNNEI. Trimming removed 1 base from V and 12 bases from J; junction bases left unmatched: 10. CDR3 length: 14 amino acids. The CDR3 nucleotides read TGTGCCAGCAGTGAAGGGCTAGCGGGGATGGGGGCGTACTTC. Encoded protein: CASSEGLAGMGAYF.